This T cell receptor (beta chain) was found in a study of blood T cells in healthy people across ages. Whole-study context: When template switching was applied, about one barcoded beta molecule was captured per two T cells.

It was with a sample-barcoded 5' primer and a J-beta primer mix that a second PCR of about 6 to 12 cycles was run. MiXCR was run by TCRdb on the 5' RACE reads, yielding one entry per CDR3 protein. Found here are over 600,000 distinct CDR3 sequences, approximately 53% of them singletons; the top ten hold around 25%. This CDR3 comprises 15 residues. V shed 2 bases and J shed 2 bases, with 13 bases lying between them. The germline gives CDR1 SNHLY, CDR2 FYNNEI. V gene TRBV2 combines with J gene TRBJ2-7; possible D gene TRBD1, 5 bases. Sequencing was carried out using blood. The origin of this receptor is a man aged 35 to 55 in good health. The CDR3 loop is CASSERGTETYEQYF. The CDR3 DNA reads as TGTGCCAGCAGTGAAAGGGGCACGGAAACCTACGAGCAGTACTTC.